This entry is about one T cell receptor (beta chain). The record originates from a study of control samples from healthy donors and cancer patients. Sequencing used immunoSEQ multiplex PCR; TCRdb keeps in-frame clones, though not all of them. Among 230,000 or so clones, 85% to 95% were seen once, and the ten largest hold 1.5%. Deletions cut 5 bases from V and 0 bases from J, with 14 bases between. The CDR3 extends over 16 amino acids. Germline-derived CDR1 and CDR2 are LGHDT and YNNKEL (reference sequence). The sequence derives from a man aged 45-65 years in good health. The V gene is TRBV3-1 (or the pseudogene TRBV3-2), the J gene TRBJ1-3; no definite D call. Sample: blood. The CDR3 DNA follows: TGTGCCAGCAGCTACAGACGGCCGTCCTCTGGAAACACCATATATTTT. Residues: CASSYRRPSSGNTIYF.